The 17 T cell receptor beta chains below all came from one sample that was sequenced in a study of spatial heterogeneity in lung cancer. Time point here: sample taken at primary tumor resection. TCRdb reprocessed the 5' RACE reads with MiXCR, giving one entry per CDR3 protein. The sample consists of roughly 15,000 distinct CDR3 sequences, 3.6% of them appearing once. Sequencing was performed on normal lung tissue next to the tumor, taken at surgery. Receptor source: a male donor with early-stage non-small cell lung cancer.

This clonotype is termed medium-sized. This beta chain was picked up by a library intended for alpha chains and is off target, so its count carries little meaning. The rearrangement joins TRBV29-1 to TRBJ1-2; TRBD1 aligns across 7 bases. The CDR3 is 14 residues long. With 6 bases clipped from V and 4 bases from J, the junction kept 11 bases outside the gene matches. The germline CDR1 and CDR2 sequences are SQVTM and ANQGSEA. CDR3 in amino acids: CSVLGDRAFYGYTF. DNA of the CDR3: TGCAGCGTACTGGGAGACAGGGCTTTCTATGGCTACACCTTC.

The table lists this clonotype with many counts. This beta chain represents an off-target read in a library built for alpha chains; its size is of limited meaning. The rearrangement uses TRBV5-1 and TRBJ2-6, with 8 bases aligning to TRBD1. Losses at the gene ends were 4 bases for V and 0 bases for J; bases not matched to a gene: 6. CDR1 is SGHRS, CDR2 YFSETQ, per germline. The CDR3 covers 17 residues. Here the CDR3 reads CASSVDRVSSGANVLTF. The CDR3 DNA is TGCGCCAGCAGCGTGGACAGGGTGAGCTCTGGGGCCAACGTCCTGACTTTC.

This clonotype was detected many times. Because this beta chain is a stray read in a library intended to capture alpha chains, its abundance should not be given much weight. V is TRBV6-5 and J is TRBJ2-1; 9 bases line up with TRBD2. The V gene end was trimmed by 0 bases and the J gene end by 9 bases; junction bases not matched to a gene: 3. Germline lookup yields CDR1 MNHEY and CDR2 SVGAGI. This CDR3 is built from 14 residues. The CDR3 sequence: CASSYSRTSVEQFF. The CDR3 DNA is TGTGCCAGCAGTTACTCTCGGACTAGCGTTGAGCAGTTCTTC.

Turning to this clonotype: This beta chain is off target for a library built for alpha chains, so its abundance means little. CDR3 bases: TGCAGTGCGCGGGACAGCCCCTCAACTTTCTTT. The encoded protein is CSARDSPSTFF. V usage is TRBV20-1 and J usage is TRBJ1-1; TRBD1 matches at 7 bases. This CDR3 has 11 residues. CDR1 DFQATT and CDR2 SNEGSKA come from the germline V gene (reference sequence). Unmatched junction bases numbered 10, after V lost 6 bases and J lost 12 bases.

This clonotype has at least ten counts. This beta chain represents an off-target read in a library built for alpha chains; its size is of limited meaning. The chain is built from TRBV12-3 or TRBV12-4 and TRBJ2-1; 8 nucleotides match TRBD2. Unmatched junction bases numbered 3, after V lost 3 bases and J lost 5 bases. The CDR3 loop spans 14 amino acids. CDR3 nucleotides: TGTGCCAGCAGTTTGGCGGGAGGCAACAATGAGCAGTTCTTC. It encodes CASSLAGGNNEQFF.

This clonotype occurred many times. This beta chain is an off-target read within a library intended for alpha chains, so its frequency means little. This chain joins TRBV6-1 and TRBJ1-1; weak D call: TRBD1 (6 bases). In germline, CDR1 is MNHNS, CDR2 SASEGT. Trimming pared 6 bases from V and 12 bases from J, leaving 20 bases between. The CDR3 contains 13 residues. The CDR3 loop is CASSRNREEVTFF. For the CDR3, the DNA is TGTGCCAGCAGCCGGAACAGGGAAGAAGTGACTTTCTTT.

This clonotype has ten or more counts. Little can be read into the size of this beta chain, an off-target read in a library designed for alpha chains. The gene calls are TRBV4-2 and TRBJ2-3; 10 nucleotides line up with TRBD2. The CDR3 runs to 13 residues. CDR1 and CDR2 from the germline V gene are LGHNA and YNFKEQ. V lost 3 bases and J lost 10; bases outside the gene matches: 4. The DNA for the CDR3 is TGTGCCAGCAGCCACACTAGCGGGATTGCGCAGTATTTT. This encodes CASSHTSGIAQYF.

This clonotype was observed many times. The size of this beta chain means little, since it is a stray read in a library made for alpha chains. The CDR3 DNA follows: TGCAGTACTAATTCCCGGGACACCCGGAGTGGCTACACCTTC. Protein: CSTNSRDTRSGYTF. This chain connects TRBV20-1 to TRBJ1-2; perhaps TRBD1 as D (6 bases). Trimming took 8 bases from V and 7 from J, leaving 23 bases between them. Germline CDR1 DFQATT, CDR2 SNEGSKA (reference sequence). The CDR3 has 14 residues.

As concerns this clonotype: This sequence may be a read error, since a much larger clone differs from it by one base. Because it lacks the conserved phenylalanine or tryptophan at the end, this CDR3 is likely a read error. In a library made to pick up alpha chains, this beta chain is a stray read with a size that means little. CDR3 region: CASIQTSGSGGELFS. The CDR3, as DNA: TGTGCCAGCATACAAACTAGCGGGAGTGGCGGGGAGCTGTTTTCT. This chain links TRBV2 with TRBJ2-2; 11 bases line up with TRBD2. With 7 bases clipped from V and 7 bases from J, the junction kept 8 bases outside the gene matches. CDR3 length equals 15 residues. Germline CDR1 SNHLY, CDR2 FYNNEI.

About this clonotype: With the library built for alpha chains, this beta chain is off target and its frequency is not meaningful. CDR3 protein: CASSSGLASYNEQFF. The CDR3 DNA sequence: TGTGCCAGCAGTTCCGGACTAGCTTCCTACAATGAGCAGTTCTTC. The gene calls are TRBV2 and TRBJ2-1; 8 positions match TRBD2. The CDR3 covers 15 residues. J lost 1 base, V lost 5 bases, and 4 bases had no gene match. CDR1 is SNHLY and CDR2 is FYNNEI in the germline V gene.

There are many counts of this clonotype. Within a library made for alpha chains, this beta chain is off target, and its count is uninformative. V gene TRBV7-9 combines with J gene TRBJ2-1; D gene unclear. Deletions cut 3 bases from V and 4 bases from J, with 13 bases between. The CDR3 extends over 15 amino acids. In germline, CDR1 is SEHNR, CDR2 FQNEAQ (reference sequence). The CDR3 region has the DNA TGTGCCAGCAGCTTCCTCAACGCAAAGTACAATGAGCAGTTCTTC. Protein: CASSFLNAKYNEQFF. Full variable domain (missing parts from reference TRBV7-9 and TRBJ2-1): DTGVSQNPRHKITKRGQNVTFRCDPISEHNRLYWYRQTLGQGPEFLTYFQNEAQLEKSRLLSDRFSAERPKGSFSTLEIQRTEQGDSAMYLCASSFLNAKYNEQFFGPGTRLTVL.

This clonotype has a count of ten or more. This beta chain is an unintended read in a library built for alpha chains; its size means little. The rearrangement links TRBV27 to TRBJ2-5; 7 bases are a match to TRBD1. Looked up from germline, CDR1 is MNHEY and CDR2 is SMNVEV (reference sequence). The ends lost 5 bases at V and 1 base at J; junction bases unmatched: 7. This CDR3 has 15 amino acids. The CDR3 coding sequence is TGTGCCAGCAGTAAACGACAGGGCCCCCAAGAGACCCAGTACTTC. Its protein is CASSKRQGPQETQYF.

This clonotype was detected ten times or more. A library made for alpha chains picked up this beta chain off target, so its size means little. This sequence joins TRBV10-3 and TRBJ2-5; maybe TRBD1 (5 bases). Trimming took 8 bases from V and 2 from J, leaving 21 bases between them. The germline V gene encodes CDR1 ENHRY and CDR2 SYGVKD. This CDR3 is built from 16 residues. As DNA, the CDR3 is TGTGCCATCGCTGTCTCAGGGATGGTACTACAAGAGACCCAGTACTTC. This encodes CAIAVSGMVLQETQYF.

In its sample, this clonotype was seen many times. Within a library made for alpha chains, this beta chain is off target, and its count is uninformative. The CDR3 loop reads CSVVSGTDTQYF. In nucleotides, the CDR3 is TGCAGCGTCGTTTCTGGTACAGATACGCAGTATTTT. The chain combines TRBV29-1 with TRBJ2-3, with no clear D. CDR1 SQVTM and CDR2 ANQGSEA come from the germline V gene. There are 12 residues in the CDR3. With 6 bases removed from V and 3 bases from J, the gap between germline ends came to 10 bases.

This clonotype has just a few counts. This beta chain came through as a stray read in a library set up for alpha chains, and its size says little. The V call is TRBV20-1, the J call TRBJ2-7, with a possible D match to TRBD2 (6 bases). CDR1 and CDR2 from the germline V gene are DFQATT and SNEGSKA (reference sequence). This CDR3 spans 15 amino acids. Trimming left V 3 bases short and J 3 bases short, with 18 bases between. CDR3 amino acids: CSARETGGRDYEQYF. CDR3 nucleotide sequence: TGCAGTGCTAGGGAGACCGGCGGGCGGGACTACGAGCAGTACTTC.

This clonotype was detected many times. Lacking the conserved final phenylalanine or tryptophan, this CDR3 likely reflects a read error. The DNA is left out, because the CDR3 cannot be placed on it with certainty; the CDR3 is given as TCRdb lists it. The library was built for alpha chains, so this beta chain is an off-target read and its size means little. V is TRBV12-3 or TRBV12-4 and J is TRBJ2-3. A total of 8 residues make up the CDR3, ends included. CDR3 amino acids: CASSSPRL.

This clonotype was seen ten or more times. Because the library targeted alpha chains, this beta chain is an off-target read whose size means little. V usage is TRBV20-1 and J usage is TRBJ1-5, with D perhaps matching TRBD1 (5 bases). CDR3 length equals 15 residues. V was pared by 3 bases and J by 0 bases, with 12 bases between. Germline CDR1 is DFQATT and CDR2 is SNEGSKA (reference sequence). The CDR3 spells CSARNPGLSNQPQHF. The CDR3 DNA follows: TGCAGTGCTAGGAACCCAGGGCTTAGCAATCAGCCCCAGCATTTT.